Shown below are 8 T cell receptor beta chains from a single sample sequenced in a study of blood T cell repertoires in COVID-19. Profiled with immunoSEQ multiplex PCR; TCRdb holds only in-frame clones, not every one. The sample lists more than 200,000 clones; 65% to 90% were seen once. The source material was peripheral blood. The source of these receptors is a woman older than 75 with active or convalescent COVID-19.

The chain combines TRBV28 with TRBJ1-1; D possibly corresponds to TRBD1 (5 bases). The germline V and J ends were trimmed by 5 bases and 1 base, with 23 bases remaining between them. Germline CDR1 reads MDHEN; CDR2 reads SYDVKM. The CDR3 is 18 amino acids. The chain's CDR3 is CASSEIRGMEGPNTEAFF. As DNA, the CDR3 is TGTGCCAGCAGTGAAATTCGGGGGATGGAGGGGCCGAACACTGAAGCTTTCTTT.

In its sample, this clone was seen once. The CDR3: CASSEVSTGLAYEQYF. CDR3 coding DNA: TGTGCCAGCAGTGAAGTGTCGACAGGGTTGGCCTACGAGCAGTACTTC. This chain joins TRBV2 and TRBJ2-7; 7 bases line up with TRBD1. The CDR3 runs to 16 residues. CDR1 and CDR2 (germline): SNHLY, FYNNEI. Trimming cost V 1 base and J 2 bases; bases outside gene matches: 8.

The CDR3 DNA is TGTGCCAGCAGTTTGGCATCGGGTGAGCAGTTCTTC. This sequence encodes CASSLASGEQFF. The rearrangement links TRBV28 to TRBJ2-1, with D uncertain. In germline, CDR1 is MDHEN, CDR2 SYDVKM. This CDR3 contains 12 residues. Trimming took off 3 bases at V and 9 bases at J, with 9 bases between the two ends.

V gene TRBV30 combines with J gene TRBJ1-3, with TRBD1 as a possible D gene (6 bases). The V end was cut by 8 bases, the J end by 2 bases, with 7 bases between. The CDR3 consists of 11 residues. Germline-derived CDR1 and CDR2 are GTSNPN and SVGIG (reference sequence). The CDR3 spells CAGTTGNTIYF. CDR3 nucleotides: TGTGCCGGGACAACTGGAAACACCATATATTTT.

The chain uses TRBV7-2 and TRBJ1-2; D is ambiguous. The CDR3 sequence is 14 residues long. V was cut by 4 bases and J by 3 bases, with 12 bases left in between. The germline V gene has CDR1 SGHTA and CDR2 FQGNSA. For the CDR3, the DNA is TGTGCCAGCAGCTCCGCGCGGGGAGACTATGGCTACACCTTC. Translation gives CASSSARGDYGYTF.

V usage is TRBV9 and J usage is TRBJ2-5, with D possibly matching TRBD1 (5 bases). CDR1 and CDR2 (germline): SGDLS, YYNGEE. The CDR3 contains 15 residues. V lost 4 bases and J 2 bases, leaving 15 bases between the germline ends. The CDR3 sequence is CASSPSASGQETQYF. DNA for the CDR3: TGTGCCAGCAGCCCCAGTGCCTCAGGGCAAGAGACCCAGTACTTC.

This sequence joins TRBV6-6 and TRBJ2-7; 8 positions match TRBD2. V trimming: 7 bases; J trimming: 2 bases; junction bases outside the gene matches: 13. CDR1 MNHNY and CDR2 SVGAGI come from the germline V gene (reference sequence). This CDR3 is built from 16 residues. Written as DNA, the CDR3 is TGTGCCAGCACCGACCTAAGGGCGGGGGGACCCTACGAGCAGTACTTC. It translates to CASTDLRAGGPYEQYF.

The CDR3 spells CASSYGSEAAEQYF. The CDR3 DNA follows: TGTGCCAGCAGTTACGGGTCCGAGGCCGCCGAGCAGTACTTC. The genes are TRBV6-6 and TRBJ2-7; no clear D gene. V shed 2 bases and J shed 6 bases, with 14 bases lying between them. Per germline, CDR1 MNHNY and CDR2 SVGAGI (reference sequence). CDR3 size: 14 residues.